This T cell receptor (beta chain) stems from a study of T cell changes during pregnancy in multiple sclerosis. The CDR3 is 13 residues long. The germline CDR1 and CDR2 sequences are MNHNS and SASEGT. V lost 7 bases to trimming and J lost 2 bases, with 9 bases between them. The table came from immunoSEQ multiplex PCR; TCRdb's copy has only in-frame clones and leaves some out. The repertoire holds about 130,000 clones, with about 95% as singletons. Material: peripheral blood, obtained after pregnancy. V gene TRBV6-1 combines with J gene TRBJ1-3; D uncertain. The clonotype was recovered from a female donor with multiple sclerosis, enrolled in a pregnancy study. In DNA form, the CDR3 reads TGTGCCAGCACTCGACTTGCTGGAAACACCATATATTTT. It translates to CASTRLAGNTIYF.